This TCR beta chain appears in the sequencing data of a study of blood T cells in healthy people across ages. Whole-study results and caveats: As age increased, TCR beta diversity per million T cells fell in a roughly linear fashion.

Primed by a sample-barcoded 5' primer and a J-beta primer mix, a second PCR proceeded for about 6 to 12 cycles. Tags on each cDNA molecule came from a template-switch adaptor with 12 random nucleotides. TCRdb reprocessed the 5' RACE reads via MiXCR and lists one record per CDR3 protein. The profile shows approximately 1,000,000 distinct CDR3 sequences, more than 30% of them singletons. With 3 bases removed from V and 11 bases from J, the gap between germline ends came to 23 bases. This CDR3 is built from 15 residues. Per germline, CDR1 SGDLS and CDR2 YYNGEE. In regard to this clonotype: Its antigen is not known.

This receptor was obtained from a man between 18 and 29 years old in good health. Sequencing was carried out using blood. This chain joins TRBV9 and TRBJ1-1, with TRBD1 as a possible D gene (6 bases). The CDR3: CASSATGGGISAAFF. CDR3 bases: TGTGCCAGCAGCGCAACCGGAGGGGGAATATCGGCGGCTTTCTTT. The entire variable domain, with the rest obtained from reference TRBV9 and TRBJ1-1, is as follows: DSGVTQTPKHLITATGQRVTLRCSPRSGDLSVYWYQQSLDQGLQFLIQYYNGEERAKGNILERFSAQQFPDLHSELNLSSLELGDSALYFCASSATGGGISAAFFGQGTRLTVV.